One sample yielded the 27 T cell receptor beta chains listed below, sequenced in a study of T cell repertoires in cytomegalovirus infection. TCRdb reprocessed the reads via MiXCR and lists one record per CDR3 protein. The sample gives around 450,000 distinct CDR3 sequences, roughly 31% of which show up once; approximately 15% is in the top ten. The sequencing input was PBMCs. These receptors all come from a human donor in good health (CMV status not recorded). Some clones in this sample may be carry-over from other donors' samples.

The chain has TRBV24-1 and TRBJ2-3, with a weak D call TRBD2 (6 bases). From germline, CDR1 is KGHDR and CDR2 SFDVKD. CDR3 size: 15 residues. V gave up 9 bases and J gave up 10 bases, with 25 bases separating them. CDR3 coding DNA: TGTGCCACCGGGGATGTGGGACCTGAAAGGAGGGCGCAGTATTTT. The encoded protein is CATGDVGPERRAQYF.

The CDR3 sequence: CASSRPGQGNGYTF. The CDR3 nucleotides are TGTGCCAGCAGCAGACCGGGACAGGGGAATGGCTACACCTTC. V gene TRBV5-6 combines with J gene TRBJ1-2; TRBD1 agrees at 10 bases. CDR3 length: 14 amino acids. J gave up 6 bases and V 4 bases, and 6 bases lay outside the gene matches. Germline lookup yields CDR1 SGHDT and CDR2 YYEEEE.

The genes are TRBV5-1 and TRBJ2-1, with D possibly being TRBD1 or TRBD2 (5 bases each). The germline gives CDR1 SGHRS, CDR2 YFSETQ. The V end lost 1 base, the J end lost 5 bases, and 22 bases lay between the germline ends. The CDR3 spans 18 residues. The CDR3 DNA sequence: TGCGCCAGCAGCTTGAGTTTTCTGGGACGGCAGACCAACAATGAGCAGTTCTTC. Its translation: CASSLSFLGRQTNNEQFF.

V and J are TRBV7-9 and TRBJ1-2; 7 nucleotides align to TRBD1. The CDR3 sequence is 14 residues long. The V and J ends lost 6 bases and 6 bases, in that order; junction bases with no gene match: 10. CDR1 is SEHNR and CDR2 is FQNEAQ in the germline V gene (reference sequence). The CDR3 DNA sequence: TGTGCCAGCAGGGATTATGACAGGGAGGATGGCTACACCTTC. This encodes CASRDYDREDGYTF.

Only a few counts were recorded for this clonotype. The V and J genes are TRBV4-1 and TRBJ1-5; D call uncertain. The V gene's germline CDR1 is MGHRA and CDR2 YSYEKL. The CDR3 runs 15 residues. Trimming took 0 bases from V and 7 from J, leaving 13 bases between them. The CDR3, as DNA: TGCGCCAGCAGCCAAGAGGGCAGTGAGGGCCAGCCCCAGCATTTT. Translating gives CASSQEGSEGQPQHF.

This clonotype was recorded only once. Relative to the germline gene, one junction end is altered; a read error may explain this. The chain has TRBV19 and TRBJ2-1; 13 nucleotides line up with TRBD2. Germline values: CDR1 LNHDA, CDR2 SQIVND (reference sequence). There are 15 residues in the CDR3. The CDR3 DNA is TGTGCCAGTAGTATGACTAGCGGGGGGTGGAATGAGAAGTTCTTC. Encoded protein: CASSMTSGGWNEKFF.

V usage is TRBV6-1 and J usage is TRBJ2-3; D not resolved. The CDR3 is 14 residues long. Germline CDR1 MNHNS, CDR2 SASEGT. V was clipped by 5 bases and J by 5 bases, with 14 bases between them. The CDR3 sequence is CASSYFISQDTQYF. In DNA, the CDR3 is TGTGCCAGCAGTTATTTTATTTCCCAAGATACGCAGTATTTT.

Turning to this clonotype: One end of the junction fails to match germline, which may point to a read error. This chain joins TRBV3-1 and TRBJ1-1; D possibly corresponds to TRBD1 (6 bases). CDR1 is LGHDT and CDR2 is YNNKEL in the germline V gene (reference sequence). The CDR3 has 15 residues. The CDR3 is CASTQLGQLTTEAFF. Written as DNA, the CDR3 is TGTGCCAGCACCCAACTCGGACAGCTTACCACTGAAGCTTTCTTT.

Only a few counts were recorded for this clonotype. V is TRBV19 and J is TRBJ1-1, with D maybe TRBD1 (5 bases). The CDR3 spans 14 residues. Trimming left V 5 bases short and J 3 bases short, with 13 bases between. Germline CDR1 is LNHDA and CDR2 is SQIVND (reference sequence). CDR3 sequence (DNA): TGTGCCAGTAGTGTGGGGCCAGGGCACACTGAAGCTTTCTTT. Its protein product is CASSVGPGHTEAFF.

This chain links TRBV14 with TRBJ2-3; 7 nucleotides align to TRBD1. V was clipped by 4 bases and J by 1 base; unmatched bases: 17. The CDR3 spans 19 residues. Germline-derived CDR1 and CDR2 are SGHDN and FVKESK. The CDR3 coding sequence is TGTGCCAGCAGCCTCCCTTGGTCCCCACAGGGGTCCCGCACAGATACGCAGTATTTT. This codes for CASSLPWSPQGSRTDTQYF.

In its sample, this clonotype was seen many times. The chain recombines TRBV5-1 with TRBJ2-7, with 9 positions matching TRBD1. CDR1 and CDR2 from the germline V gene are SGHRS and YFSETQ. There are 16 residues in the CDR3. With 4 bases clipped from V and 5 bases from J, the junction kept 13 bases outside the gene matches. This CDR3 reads CASSHSRGQGYDEQYF. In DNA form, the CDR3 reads TGCGCCAGCAGCCATTCCCGGGGACAGGGATACGACGAGCAGTACTTC.

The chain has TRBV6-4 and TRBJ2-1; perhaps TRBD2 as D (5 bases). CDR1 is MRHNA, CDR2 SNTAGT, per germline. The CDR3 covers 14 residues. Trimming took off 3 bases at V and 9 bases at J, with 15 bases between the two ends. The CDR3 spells CASSEVSVAREQFF. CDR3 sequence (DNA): TGTGCCAGCAGTGAGGTGTCGGTAGCGCGTGAGCAGTTCTTC.

The CDR3 DNA reads as TGTGCCAGCAGCCCCAGCACTACCGGGGAGCTGTTTTTT. It codes for CASSPSTTGELFF. This rearrangement joins TRBV7-6 to TRBJ2-2, with D unclear. The CDR3 loop spans 13 amino acids. Germline assignment: CDR1 SGHVS and CDR2 FNYEAQ. Trimming shortened V by 5 bases and J by 5 bases, and 9 bases separated the two germline ends. Complete variable domain (other parts from reference TRBV7-6 and TRBJ2-2): GAGVSQSPRYKVTKRGQDVALRCDPISGHVSLYWYRQALGQGPEFLTYFNYEAQQDKSGLPNDRFSAERPEGSISTLTIQRTEQRDSAMYRCASSPSTTGELFFGEGSRLTVL.

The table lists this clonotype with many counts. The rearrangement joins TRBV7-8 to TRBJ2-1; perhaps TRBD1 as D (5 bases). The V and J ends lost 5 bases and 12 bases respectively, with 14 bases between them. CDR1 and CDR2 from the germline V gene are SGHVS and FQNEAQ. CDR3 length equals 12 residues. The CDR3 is CASSGAHYGQFF. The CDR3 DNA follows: TGTGCCAGCAGCGGGGCCCACTATGGGCAGTTCTTC.

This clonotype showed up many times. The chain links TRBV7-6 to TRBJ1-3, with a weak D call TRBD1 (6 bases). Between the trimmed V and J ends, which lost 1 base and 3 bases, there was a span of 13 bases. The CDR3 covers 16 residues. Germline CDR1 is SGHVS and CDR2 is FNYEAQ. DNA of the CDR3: TGTGCCAGCAGCTTAGGAGCAGGGGCGATTGGAAACACCATATATTTT. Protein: CASSLGAGAIGNTIYF.

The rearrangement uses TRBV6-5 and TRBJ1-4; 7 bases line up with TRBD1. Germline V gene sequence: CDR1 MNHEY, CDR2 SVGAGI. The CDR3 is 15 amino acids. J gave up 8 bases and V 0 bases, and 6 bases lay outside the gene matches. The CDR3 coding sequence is TGTGCCAGCAGTTACTCGAGAGGGGGCAAGGAAAAACTGTTTTTT. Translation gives CASSYSRGGKEKLFF.

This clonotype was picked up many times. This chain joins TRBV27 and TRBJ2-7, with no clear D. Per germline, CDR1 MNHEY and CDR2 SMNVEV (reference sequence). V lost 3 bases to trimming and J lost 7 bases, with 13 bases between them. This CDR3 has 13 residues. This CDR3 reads CASSFRAHMEQYF. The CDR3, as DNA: TGTGCCAGCAGTTTCCGGGCCCATATGGAGCAGTACTTC.

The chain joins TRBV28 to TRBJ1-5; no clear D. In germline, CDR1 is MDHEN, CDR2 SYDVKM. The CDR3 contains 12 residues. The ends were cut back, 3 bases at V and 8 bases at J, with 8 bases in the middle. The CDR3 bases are TGTGCCAGCAGTTTTACCAAGAAGCCCCAGCATTTT. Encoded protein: CASSFTKKPQHF.

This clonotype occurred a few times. The CDR3 spells CASSQELTGSYNEQFF. The CDR3 DNA follows: TGTGCCAGCAGCCAAGAACTGACAGGGAGTTACAATGAGCAGTTCTTC. The rearrangement joins TRBV4-2 to TRBJ2-1, with 7 bases lining up with TRBD1. CDR1 and CDR2 from the germline V gene are LGHNA and YNFKEQ. V lost 0 bases and J lost 4; bases outside the gene matches: 6. This CDR3 spans 16 amino acids.

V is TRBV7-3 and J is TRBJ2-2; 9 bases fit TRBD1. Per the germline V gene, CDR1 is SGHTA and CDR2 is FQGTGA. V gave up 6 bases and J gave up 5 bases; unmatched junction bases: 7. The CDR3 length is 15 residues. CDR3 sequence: CASSRQGVETGELFF. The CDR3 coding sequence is TGTGCCAGCAGTAGACAGGGGGTGGAGACCGGGGAGCTGTTTTTT.

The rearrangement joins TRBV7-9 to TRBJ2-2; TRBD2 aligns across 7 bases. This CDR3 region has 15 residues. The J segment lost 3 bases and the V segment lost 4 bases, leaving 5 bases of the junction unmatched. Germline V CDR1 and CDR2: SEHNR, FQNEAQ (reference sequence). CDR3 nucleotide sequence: TGTGCCAGCAGCTCAGGGAGGGCTGACACCGGGGAGCTGTTTTTT. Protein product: CASSSGRADTGELFF.

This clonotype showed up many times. The CDR3 reads CASSLARLAGNTDTQYF. CDR3 DNA: TGTGCCAGCAGCTTAGCAAGACTAGCGGGGAACACAGATACGCAGTATTTT. This sequence joins TRBV7-2 and TRBJ2-3; 11 nucleotides line up with TRBD2. CDR1 is SGHTA, CDR2 FQGNSA, per germline. CDR3 length: 17 residues. With 0 bases clipped from V and 2 bases from J, the junction kept 4 bases outside the gene matches.

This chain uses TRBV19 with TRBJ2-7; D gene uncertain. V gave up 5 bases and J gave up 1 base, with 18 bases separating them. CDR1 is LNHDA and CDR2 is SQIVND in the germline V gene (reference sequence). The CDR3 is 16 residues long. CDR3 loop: CASSLSDFTLSYEQYF. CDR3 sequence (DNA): TGTGCCAGTAGTCTCTCCGACTTCACCCTGTCCTACGAGCAGTACTTC.

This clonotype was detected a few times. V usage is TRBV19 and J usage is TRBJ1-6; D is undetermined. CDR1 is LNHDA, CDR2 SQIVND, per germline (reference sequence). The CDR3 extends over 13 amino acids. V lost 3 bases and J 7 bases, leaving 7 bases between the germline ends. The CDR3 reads CASSIGTNSPLHF. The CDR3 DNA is TGTGCCAGTAGTATTGGAACAAATTCACCCCTCCACTTT.

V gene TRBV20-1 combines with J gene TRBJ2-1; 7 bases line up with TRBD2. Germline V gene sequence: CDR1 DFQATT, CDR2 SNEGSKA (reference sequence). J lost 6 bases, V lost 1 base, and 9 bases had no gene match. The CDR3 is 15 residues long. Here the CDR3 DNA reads TGCAGTGCTAGAGTCGAGACTAGCCTCCCCAATGAGCAGTTCTTC. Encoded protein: CSARVETSLPNEQFF.

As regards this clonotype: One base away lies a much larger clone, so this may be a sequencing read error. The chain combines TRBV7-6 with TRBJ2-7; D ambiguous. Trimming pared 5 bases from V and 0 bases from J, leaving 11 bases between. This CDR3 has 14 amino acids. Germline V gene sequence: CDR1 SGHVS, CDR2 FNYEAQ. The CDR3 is CASSRTDSSYEQYF. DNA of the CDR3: TGTGCCAGCAGCCGGACGGATAGCTCCTACGAGCAGTACTTC.

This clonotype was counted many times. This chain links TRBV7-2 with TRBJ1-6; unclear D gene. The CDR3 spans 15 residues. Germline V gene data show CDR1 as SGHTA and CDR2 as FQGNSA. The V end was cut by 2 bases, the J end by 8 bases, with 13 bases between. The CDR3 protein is CASSLIELPDSPLHF. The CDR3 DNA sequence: TGTGCCAGCAGCTTAATAGAACTCCCGGATTCACCCCTCCACTTT.